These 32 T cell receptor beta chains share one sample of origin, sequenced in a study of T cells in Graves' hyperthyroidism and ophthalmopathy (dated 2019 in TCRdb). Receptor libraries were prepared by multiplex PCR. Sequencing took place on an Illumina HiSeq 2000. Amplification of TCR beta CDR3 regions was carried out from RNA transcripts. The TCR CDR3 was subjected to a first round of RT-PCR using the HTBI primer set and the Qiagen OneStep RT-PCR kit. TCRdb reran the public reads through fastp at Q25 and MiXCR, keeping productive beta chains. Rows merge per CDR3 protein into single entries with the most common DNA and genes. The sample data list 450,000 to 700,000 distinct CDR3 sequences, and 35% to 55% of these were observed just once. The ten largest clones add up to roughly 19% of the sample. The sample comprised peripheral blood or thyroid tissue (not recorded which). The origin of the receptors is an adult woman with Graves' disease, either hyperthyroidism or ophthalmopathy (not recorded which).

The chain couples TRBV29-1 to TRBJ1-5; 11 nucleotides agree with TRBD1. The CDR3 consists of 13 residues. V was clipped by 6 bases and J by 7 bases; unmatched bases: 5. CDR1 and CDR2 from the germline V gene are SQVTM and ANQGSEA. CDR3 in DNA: TGCAGCGTGAGGACAGGGGGCCTGCAGCCCCAGCATTTT. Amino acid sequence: CSVRTGGLQPQHF. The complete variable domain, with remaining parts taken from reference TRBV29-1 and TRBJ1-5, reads SAVISQKPSRDICQRGTSLTIQCQVDSQVTMMFWYRQQPGQSLTLIATANQGSEATYESGFVIDKFPISRPNLTFSTLTVSNMSPEDSSIYLCSVRTGGLQPQHFGDGTRLSIL.

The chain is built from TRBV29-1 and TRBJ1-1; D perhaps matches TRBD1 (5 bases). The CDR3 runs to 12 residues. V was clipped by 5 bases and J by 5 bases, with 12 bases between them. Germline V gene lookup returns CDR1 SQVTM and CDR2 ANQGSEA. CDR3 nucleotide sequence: TGCAGCGTTTCTCAGGGAGATACTGAAGCTTTCTTT. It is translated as CSVSQGDTEAFF.

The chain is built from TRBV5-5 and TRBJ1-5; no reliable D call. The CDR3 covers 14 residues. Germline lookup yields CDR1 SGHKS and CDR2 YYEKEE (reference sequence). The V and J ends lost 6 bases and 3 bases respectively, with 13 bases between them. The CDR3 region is CASTVGPTNQPQHF. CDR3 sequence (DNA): TGTGCCAGCACCGTCGGACCGACCAATCAGCCCCAGCATTTT. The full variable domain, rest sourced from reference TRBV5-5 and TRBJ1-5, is DAGVTQSPTHLIKTRGQQVTLRCSPISGHKSVSWYQQVLGQGPQFIFQYYEKEERGRGNFPDRFSARQFPNYSSELNVNALLLGDSALYLCASTVGPTNQPQHFGDGTRLSIL.

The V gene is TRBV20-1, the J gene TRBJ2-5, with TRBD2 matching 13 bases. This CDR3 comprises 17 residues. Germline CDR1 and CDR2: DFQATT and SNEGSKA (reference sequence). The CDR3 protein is CSASNQGLAGAEETQYF. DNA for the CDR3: TGCAGCGCCAGCAACCAAGGACTAGCGGGAGCGGAGGAGACCCAGTACTTC.

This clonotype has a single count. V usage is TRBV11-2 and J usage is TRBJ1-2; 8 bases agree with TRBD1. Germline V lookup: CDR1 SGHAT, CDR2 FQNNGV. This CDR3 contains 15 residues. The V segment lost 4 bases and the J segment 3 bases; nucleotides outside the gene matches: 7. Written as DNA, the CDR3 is TGTGCCAGCAGCTCAGGACAGGGTATACACTATGGCTACACCTTC. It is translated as CASSSGQGIHYGYTF.

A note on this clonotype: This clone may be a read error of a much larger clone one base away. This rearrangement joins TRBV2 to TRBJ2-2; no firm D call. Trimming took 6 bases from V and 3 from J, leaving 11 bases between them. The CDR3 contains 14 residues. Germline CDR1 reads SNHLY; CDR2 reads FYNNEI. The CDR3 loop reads CASRLETHTGELFF. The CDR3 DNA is TGTGCCAGCAGGCTAGAAACGCACACCGGGGAGCTGTTTTTT.

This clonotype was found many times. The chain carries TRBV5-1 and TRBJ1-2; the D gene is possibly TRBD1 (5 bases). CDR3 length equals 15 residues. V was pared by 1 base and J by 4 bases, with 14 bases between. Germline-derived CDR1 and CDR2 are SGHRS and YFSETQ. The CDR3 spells CASSLRGEGSYGYTF. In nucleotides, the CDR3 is TGCGCCAGCAGCTTGAGGGGCGAGGGAAGCTATGGCTACACCTTC.

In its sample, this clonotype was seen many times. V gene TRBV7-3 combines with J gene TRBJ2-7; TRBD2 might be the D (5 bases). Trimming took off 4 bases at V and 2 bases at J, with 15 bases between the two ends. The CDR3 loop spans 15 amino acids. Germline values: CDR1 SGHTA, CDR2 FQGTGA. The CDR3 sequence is CASSYSVGVPYEQYF. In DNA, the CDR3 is TGTGCCAGCAGCTACTCCGTCGGGGTACCCTACGAGCAGTACTTC.

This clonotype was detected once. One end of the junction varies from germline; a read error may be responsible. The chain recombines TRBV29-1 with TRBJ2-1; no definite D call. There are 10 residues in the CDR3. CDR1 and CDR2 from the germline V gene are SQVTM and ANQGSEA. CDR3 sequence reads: CSVVYSEQFF. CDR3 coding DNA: TGCAGCGTTGTTTACAGTGAGCAGTTCTTC.

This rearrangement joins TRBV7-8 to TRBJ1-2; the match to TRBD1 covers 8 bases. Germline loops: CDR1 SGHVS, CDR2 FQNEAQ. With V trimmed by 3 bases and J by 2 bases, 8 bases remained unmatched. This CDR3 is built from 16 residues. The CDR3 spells CASSFSQGAANYGYTF. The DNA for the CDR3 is TGTGCCAGCAGCTTCTCCCAGGGGGCGGCCAACTATGGCTACACCTTC.

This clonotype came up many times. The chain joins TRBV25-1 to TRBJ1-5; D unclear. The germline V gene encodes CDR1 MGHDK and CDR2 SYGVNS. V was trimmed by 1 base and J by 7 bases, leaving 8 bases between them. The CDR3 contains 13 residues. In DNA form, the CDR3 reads TGTGCCAGCAGTGAATGGTTGGGGCAGCCCCAGCATTTT. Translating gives CASSEWLGQPQHF.

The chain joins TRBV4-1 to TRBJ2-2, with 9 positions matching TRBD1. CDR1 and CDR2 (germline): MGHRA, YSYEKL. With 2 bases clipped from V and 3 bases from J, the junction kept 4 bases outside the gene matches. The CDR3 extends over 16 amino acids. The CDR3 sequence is CASSQRQGGDTGELFF. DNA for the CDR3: TGCGCCAGCAGCCAACGACAGGGGGGCGACACCGGGGAGCTGTTTTTT.

This CDR3 reads CAISAIEGAVNTIYF. CDR3 sequence (DNA): TGTGCCATCAGTGCAATAGAGGGGGCTGTAAACACCATATATTTT. This chain joins TRBV10-3 and TRBJ1-3, with 7 bases lining up with TRBD1. CDR1 and CDR2 (germline): ENHRY, SYGVKD. V lost 4 bases and J lost 6; bases outside the gene matches: 9. The CDR3 is 15 amino acids.

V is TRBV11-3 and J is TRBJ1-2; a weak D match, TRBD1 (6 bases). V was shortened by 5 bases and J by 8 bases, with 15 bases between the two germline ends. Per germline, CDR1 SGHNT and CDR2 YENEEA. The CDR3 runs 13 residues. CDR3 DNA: TGTGCCAGCAGCCCAGGGGAGTCCGGCGGCTACACCTTC. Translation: CASSPGESGGYTF. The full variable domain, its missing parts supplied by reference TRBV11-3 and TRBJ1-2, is EAGVVQSPRYKIIEKKQPVAFWCNPISGHNTLYWYLQNLGQGPELLIRYENEEAVDDSQLPKDRFSAERLKGVDSTLKIQPAELGDSAVYLCASSPGESGGYTFGSGTRLTVV.

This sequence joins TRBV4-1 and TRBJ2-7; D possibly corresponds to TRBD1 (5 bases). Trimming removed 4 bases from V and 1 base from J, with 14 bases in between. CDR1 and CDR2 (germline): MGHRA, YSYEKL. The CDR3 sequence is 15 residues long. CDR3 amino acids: CASSLRQNPSYEQYF. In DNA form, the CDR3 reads TGCGCCAGCAGCCTTAGACAGAACCCTTCCTACGAGCAGTACTTC.

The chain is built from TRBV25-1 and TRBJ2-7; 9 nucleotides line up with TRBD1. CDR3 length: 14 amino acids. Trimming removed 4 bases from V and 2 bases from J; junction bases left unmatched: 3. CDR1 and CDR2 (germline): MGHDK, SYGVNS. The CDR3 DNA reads TGTGCCAGCAGTGGTTGGGACAGGGCCTACGAGCAGTACTTC. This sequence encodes CASSGWDRAYEQYF.

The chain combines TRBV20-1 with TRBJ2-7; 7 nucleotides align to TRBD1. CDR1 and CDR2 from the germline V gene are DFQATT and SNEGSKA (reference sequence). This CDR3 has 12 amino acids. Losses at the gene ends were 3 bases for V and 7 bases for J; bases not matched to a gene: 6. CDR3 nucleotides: TGCAGTGCTAGCAGGGGGTCAGGGGAGCAGTACTTC. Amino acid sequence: CSASRGSGEQYF.

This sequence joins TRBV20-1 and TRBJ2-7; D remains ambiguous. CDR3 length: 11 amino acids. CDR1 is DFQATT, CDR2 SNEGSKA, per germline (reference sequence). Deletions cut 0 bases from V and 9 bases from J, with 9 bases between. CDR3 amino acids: CSARDLGGQYF. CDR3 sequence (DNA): TGCAGTGCTAGAGACCTAGGCGGGCAGTACTTC.

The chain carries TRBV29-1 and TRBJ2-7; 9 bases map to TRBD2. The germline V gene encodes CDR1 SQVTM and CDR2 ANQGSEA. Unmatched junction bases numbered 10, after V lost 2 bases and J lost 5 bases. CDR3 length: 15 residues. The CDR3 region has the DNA TGCAGCGTTGAATATGAGGCGGGAGGGCCCGACGAGCAGTACTTC. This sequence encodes CSVEYEAGGPDEQYF.

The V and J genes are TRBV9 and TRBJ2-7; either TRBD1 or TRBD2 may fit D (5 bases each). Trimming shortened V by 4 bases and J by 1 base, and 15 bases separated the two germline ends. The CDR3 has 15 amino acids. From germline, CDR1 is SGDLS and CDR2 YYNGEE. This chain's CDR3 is CASSPGTMGSYEQYF. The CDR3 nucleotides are TGTGCCAGCAGCCCGGGGACGATGGGGTCCTACGAGCAGTACTTC.

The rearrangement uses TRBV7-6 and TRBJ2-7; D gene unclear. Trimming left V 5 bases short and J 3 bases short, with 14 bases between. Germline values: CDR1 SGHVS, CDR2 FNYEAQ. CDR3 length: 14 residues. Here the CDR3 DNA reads TGTGCCAGCAGCATGGCCCCATCCGGCTACGAGCAGTACTTC. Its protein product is CASSMAPSGYEQYF.

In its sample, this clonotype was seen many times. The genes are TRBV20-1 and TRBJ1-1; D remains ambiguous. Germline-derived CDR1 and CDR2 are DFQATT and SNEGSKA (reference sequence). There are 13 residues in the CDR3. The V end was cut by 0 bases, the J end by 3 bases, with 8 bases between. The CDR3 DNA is TGCAGTGCTAGAGATCGGAGTGACACTGAAGCTTTCTTT. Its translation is CSARDRSDTEAFF.

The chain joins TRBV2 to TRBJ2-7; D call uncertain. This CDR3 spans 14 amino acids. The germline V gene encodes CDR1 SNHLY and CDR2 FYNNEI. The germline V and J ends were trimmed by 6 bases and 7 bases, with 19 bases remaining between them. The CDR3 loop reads CASSLRLTYNEQYF. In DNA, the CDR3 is TGTGCCAGCAGCTTGAGACTCACCTACAATGAGCAGTACTTC.

CDR3 loop: CASSPEHNSNQPQHF. CDR3 coding DNA: TGTGCCAGCAGTCCCGAACACAATAGCAATCAGCCCCAGCATTTT. The chain has TRBV27 and TRBJ1-5; no clear D gene. CDR1 and CDR2 (germline): MNHEY, SMNVEV (reference sequence). The CDR3 runs to 15 residues. Trimming removed 5 bases from V and 0 bases from J, with 11 bases in between.

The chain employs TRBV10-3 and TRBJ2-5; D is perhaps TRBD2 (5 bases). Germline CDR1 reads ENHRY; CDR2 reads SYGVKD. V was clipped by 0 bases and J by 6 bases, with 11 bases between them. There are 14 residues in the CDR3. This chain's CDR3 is CAISESTGVKTQYF. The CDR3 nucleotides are TGTGCCATCAGTGAGTCGACCGGGGTGAAGACCCAGTACTTC.

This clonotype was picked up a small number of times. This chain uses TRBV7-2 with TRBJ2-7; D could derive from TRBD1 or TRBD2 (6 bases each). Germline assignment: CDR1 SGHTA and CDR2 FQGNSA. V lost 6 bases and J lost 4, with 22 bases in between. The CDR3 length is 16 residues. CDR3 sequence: CASSLSWLRRGYEQYF. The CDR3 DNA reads TGTGCCAGCAGTTTATCTTGGTTGCGGAGGGGGTACGAGCAGTACTTC.

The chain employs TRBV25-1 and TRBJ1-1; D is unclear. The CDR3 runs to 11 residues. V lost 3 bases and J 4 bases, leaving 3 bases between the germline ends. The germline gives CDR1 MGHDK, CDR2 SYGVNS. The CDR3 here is CASSEFTEAFF. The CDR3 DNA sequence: TGTGCCAGCAGTGAGTTCACTGAAGCTTTCTTT.

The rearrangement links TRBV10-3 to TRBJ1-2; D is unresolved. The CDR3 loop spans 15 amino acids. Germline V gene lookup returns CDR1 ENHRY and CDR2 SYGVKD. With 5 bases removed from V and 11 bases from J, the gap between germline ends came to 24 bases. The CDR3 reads CAISRLRGRAKQYTF. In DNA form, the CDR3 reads TGTGCCATCAGTCGACTGCGCGGGAGGGCCAAGCAGTACACCTTC.

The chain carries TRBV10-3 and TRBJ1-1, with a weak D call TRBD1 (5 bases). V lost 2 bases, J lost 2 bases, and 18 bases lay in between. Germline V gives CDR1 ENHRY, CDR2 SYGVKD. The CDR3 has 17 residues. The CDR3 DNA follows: TGTGCCATCAGTGAGCCTCGTAGCAGGGCCGAAAACACTGAAGCTTTCTTT. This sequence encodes CAISEPRSRAENTEAFF.

The CDR3 sequence is CASSIIPGQGGSPLHF. CDR3 in DNA: TGTGCCAGTAGTATCATACCGGGACAGGGGGGTTCACCCCTCCACTTT. The chain has TRBV19 and TRBJ1-6, with TRBD1 matching over 11 bases. Germline V gene data show CDR1 as LNHDA and CDR2 as SQIVND (reference sequence). The CDR3 spans 16 residues. The J segment lost 9 bases and the V segment lost 3 bases, leaving 7 bases of the junction unmatched.

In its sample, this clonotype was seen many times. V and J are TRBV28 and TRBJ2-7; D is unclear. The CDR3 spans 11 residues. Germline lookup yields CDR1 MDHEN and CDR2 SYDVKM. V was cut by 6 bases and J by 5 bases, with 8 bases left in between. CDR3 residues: CASRGLDEQYF. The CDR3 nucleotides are TGTGCCAGCAGGGGTCTTGACGAGCAGTACTTC.

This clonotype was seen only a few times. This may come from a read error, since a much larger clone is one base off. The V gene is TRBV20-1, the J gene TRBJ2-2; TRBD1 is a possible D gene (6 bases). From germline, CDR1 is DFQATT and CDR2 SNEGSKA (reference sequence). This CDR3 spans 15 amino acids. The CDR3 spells CGARYGTPNTGELFF. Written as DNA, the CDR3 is TGCGGTGCTAGATACGGGACACCGAACACCGGGGAGCTGTTTTTT.